This T cell receptor beta chain emerged from a study of blood T cell repertoires in COVID-19. The overall study: Specimens from acute and convalescent COVID-19 originated in the United States, Italy and Spain. T cells, B-cell-depleted T cells, or PBMCs supplied cDNA or gDNA.

The participants were between about 18 and 90 years old and came from 24 US areas. Data came from immunoSEQ multiplex PCR; TCRdb stores just in-frame clones and leaves some out. The repertoire includes approximately 280,000 clones, around nine tenths of them detected once, and over 6% sits in the top ten. This clone was observed a single time. The sample was PBMCs or T cells enriched from blood (not recorded which). The TCR was taken from a woman aged 40 to 50 who had recovered from COVID-19.

This CDR3 reads CASSQLAGATEQFF. The CDR3 bases are TGTGCCAGCAGCCAACTAGCGGGAGCCACTGAGCAGTTCTTC. The chain is built from TRBV7-3 and TRBJ2-1; 11 bases map to TRBD2. The V gene end was trimmed by 5 bases and the J gene end by 9 bases; junction bases not matched to a gene: 6. This CDR3 is 14 amino acids long. Germline CDR1 and CDR2: SGHTA and FQGTGA.